In its sample, the clone carrying this TCR beta chain was seen a few times. The CDR3 is made up of 15 amino acids. The germline V gene encodes CDR1 SNHLY and CDR2 FYNNEI. V shed 4 bases and J shed 1 base, with 11 bases lying between them. Authors' methods: It was from reference gene primer amplification that nucleated cell counts were estimated. Profiled with immunoSEQ multiplex PCR; TCRdb holds only in-frame clones, not every one. V and J calls and clone size are as listed in that table; D and trimming were resolved from the DNA. The data show some 250,000 clones, 75% to 90% seen once. This specimen comes from a study of blood T cell repertoires in COVID-19. Study background: The United States, Italy and Spain provided the acute and convalescent COVID-19 samples. From T cells, B-cell-depleted T cells, or PBMCs came the material, which was cDNA or gDNA.

This receptor was taken from a man aged 25 to 40 with active or convalescent COVID-19. Sequences were obtained from peripheral blood. The rearrangement links TRBV2 to TRBJ1-5, with D unresolved. CDR3 loop: CASSAGKMSNQPQHF. In DNA form, the CDR3 reads TGTGCCAGCAGTGCGGGGAAAATGAGCAATCAGCCCCAGCATTTT.